Following are 20 T cell receptor beta chains from one sample sequenced in a study of identical twins. TCRdb fed the 5' RACE reads into MiXCR, producing one record per CDR3 protein. Of fewer than 650,000 distinct CDR3 sequences in the sample, under 8.5% are singletons; the top ten hold approximately 1.5%. These sequences were also reported in another study, on yellow fever vaccine responses in identical twins.

Sequences were obtained from PBMCs. The receptors originated from a woman aged 18-30 years in good health.

This clonotype appeared a few times. J is TRBJ2-2 and V is TRBV5-5; possibly TRBD1 for D (6 bases). Germline CDR1 and CDR2: SGHKS and YYEKEE (reference sequence). The CDR3 totals 15 residues. V gave up 0 bases and J gave up 5 bases, with 11 bases separating them. CDR3 amino acids: CASSLGAQGTGELFF. The CDR3 DNA is TGTGCCAGCAGCTTGGGGGCACAGGGTACCGGGGAGCTGTTTTTT.

A few counts support this clonotype. The CDR3 here is CSATTGTALYNEQFF. In DNA form, the CDR3 reads TGCAGTGCTACCACCGGGACAGCGCTCTACAATGAGCAGTTCTTC. J is TRBJ2-1 and V is TRBV20-1; 7 bases map to TRBD1. Germline CDR1 DFQATT, CDR2 SNEGSKA (reference sequence). With V trimmed by 4 bases and J by 3 bases, 9 bases remained unmatched. The CDR3 has 15 amino acids.

This clonotype was seen only a few times. CDR3 DNA sequence: TGTGCCAGCAGCGTAGTCCCTATTGGAGGGGGCCTAAAAGAGACCCAGTACTTC. It specifies CASSVVPIGGGLKETQYF. The genes are TRBV9 and TRBJ2-5; a possible D gene is TRBD1 (7 bases). The CDR3 extends over 18 amino acids. The V gene lost 0 bases and the J gene lost 3 bases, with 21 bases spanning the gap. Looked up from germline, CDR1 is SGDLS and CDR2 is YYNGEE.

Regarding this clonotype: A much more abundant neighbour one base away suggests this may be a read error. This chain connects TRBV24-1 to TRBJ2-1; D is unresolved. Germline CDR1 KGHDR, CDR2 SFDVKD. The CDR3 extends over 16 amino acids. The CDR3 bases are TGTGCCACCAGTGATTTGACAGAGGATACTAATGGTGAGCAGATCTTC. This codes for CATSDLTEDTNGEQIF.

This clonotype has more than one count but fewer than ten. The rearrangement links TRBV10-2 to TRBJ2-2; no clear D gene. Germline loops: CDR1 WSHSY, CDR2 SAAADI. CDR3 size: 12 residues. Trimming removed 4 bases from V and 6 bases from J, with 6 bases in between. CDR3 in DNA: TGCGCCAGCAGTGGTATCTCCGGGGAGCTGTTTTTT. This sequence encodes CASSGISGELFF.

At least ten counts were recorded for this clonotype. The chain combines TRBV5-6 with TRBJ1-2, with D maybe TRBD1 (5 bases). V was clipped by 6 bases and J by 2 bases, with 11 bases between them. The V gene's germline CDR1 is SGHDT and CDR2 YYEEEE. The CDR3 runs 13 residues. The CDR3 nucleotides are TGTGCCAGCAATTTTGGGGGAAACTATGGCTACACCTTC. Encoded protein: CASNFGGNYGYTF.

This clonotype has a count of ten or more. The chain uses TRBV5-6 and TRBJ2-2; D not certain. The V end was cut by 3 bases, the J end by 5 bases, with 8 bases between. The CDR3 runs 13 residues. Germline V gene lookup returns CDR1 SGHDT and CDR2 YYEEEE. CDR3 region: CASSYWWTGELFF. The CDR3 coding sequence is TGTGCCAGCAGCTATTGGTGGACCGGGGAGCTGTTTTTT.

The chain has TRBV7-8 and TRBJ1-1, with a tentative D call TRBD1 (5 bases). CDR3 size: 15 residues. The germline V and J ends were trimmed by 8 bases and 4 bases, with 20 bases remaining between them. Germline CDR1 reads SGHVS; CDR2 reads FQNEAQ. The CDR3 sequence: CASSRTRGSTTEAFF. In DNA form, the CDR3 reads TGTGCCAGCTCCAGGACCCGGGGCTCGACCACTGAAGCTTTCTTT.

This clonotype was counted ten times or more. The chain carries TRBV24-1 and TRBJ2-1, with 10 bases lining up with TRBD1. With 1 base clipped from V and 4 bases from J, the junction kept 12 bases outside the gene matches. The CDR3 consists of 19 residues. Germline V lookup: CDR1 KGHDR, CDR2 SFDVKD. This CDR3 reads CATSDLGTGPGQGYNEQFF. DNA of the CDR3: TGTGCCACCAGTGATTTAGGGACGGGCCCGGGACAGGGGTACAATGAGCAGTTCTTC.

In this sample, this clonotype turned up a few times. The chain couples TRBV5-1 to TRBJ2-1; the match to TRBD2 covers 9 bases. In germline, CDR1 is SGHRS, CDR2 YFSETQ. V shed 4 bases and J 9 bases; nucleotides not matched to a gene: 14. The CDR3 length is 16 residues. CDR3 amino acids: CASSAGTSRTRGEQFF. In DNA form, the CDR3 reads TGCGCCAGCAGCGCAGGGACTAGCCGAACGCGGGGTGAGCAGTTCTTC.

This clonotype was counted ten times or more. V and J are TRBV27 and TRBJ2-5; 11 bases map to TRBD2. Trimming removed 7 bases from V and 0 bases from J; junction bases left unmatched: 4. The V gene's germline CDR1 is MNHEY and CDR2 SMNVEV (reference sequence). CDR3 length equals 15 residues. The CDR3 here is CASTRLAGNQETQYF. CDR3 in DNA: TGTGCCAGCACCCGACTAGCGGGAAACCAAGAGACCCAGTACTTC.

This sequence joins TRBV10-3 and TRBJ2-5; D may be TRBD1 or TRBD2 (5 bases each). Between the trimmed V and J ends, which lost 3 bases and 3 bases, there was a span of 11 bases. The CDR3 contains 14 residues. From germline, CDR1 is ENHRY and CDR2 SYGVKD. The CDR3 nucleotides read TGTGCCATCAGTGATTCTGGGACCAAAGAGACCCAGTACTTC. Residues: CAISDSGTKETQYF.

This clonotype has more than one count but fewer than ten. This rearrangement joins TRBV7-8 to TRBJ2-7; 7 bases line up with TRBD2. J gave up 2 bases and V 5 bases, and 6 bases lay outside the gene matches. This CDR3 comprises 14 residues. Germline CDR1 is SGHVS and CDR2 is FQNEAQ. The CDR3, as DNA: TGTGCCAGCAGCCCCGGGACTACGACCTACGAGCAGTACGTC. The encoded protein is CASSPGTTTYEQYV.

The chain recombines TRBV29-1 with TRBJ1-1; D call uncertain. There are 14 residues in the CDR3. Germline V gene data show CDR1 as SQVTM and CDR2 as ANQGSEA. V lost 8 bases to trimming and J lost 2 bases, with 18 bases between them. The CDR3 protein is CSSLDGDRNTEAFF. The CDR3 DNA sequence: TGCAGCTCCCTTGACGGAGACCGAAACACTGAAGCTTTCTTT. The whole variable domain, filled in from reference TRBV29-1 and TRBJ1-1, reads SAVISQKPSRDICQRGTSLTIQCQVDSQVTMMFWYRQQPGQSLTLIATANQGSEATYESGFVIDKFPISRPNLTFSTLTVSNMSPEDSSIYLCSSLDGDRNTEAFFGQGTRLTVV.

This clonotype was seen at least ten times. The chain links TRBV28 to TRBJ2-7; a weak D match, TRBD1 (5 bases). Between the trimmed V and J ends, which lost 2 bases and 2 bases, there was a span of 10 bases. This CDR3 spans 14 amino acids. Germline assignment: CDR1 MDHEN and CDR2 SYDVKM. CDR3 nucleotide sequence: TGTGCCAGCAGTTTAGGTAGGGGTCCCTACGAGCAGTACTTC. Encoded protein: CASSLGRGPYEQYF.

The table lists this clonotype with a count of one. The rearrangement joins TRBV27 to TRBJ1-1; no reliable D call. CDR3 length: 16 residues. V lost 0 bases, J lost 1 base, and 12 bases lay in between. Germline lookup yields CDR1 MNHEY and CDR2 SMNVEV (reference sequence). The CDR3 reads CASSLSTVVGNTEAFF. Here the CDR3 DNA reads TGTGCCAGCAGTTTATCCACAGTGGTCGGGAACACTGAAGCTTTCTTT.

This clonotype was seen a single time. This rearrangement joins TRBV3-1 to TRBJ2-7, with TRBD2 identical over 7 bases. Germline-derived CDR1 and CDR2 are LGHDT and YNNKEL (reference sequence). The length of the CDR3 is 16 residues. With 1 base clipped from V and 6 bases from J, the junction kept 12 bases outside the gene matches. CDR3 in amino acids: CASSQGASGTRREQYF. In DNA, the CDR3 is TGTGCCAGCAGCCAAGGTGCGAGCGGGACTCGACGCGAGCAGTACTTC.

This clonotype was seen ten or more times. The J gene is TRBJ1-6, the V gene TRBV12-3 or TRBV12-4; 10 bases agree with TRBD1. The V and J ends lost 5 bases and 4 bases, in that order; junction bases with no gene match: 5. The CDR3 length is 16 residues. The CDR3 DNA is TGTGCCAGCAGTGGGGACAGGGGTTTGTATAATTCACCCCTCCACTTT. It encodes CASSGDRGLYNSPLHF.

CDR3: CSAQKTSPFADTQYF. The CDR3 nucleotides are TGCAGTGCTCAAAAGACTAGTCCCTTCGCAGATACGCAGTATTTT. V gene TRBV20-1 combines with J gene TRBJ2-3, with D tentatively TRBD2 (6 bases). Germline CDR1 reads DFQATT; CDR2 reads SNEGSKA (reference sequence). The CDR3 has 15 residues. V lost 5 bases and J 4 bases, leaving 19 bases between the germline ends.

This clonotype was observed a few times. This chain links TRBV12-3 or TRBV12-4 with TRBJ2-7; D tentatively reads TRBD1 or TRBD2 (5 bases each). Trimming took 5 bases from V and 3 from J, leaving 17 bases between them. The CDR3 contains 15 residues. This CDR3 reads CASSPPGKRNYEQYF. DNA of the CDR3: TGTGCCAGCAGTCCCCCAGGGAAGCGGAACTACGAGCAGTACTTC.